Following are 21 T cell receptor beta chains from one sample sequenced in a study of cytomegalovirus exposure and HLA in healthy donors. Researchers ran the PCR with 60 Vbeta and 13 Jbeta primers. Profiled with immunoSEQ multiplex PCR; TCRdb holds only in-frame clones, not every one. The data contain roughly 200,000 clones, about 10% of them seen just once; the ten biggest clones take up over 1%. The sample was PBMCs. The receptor set was obtained from a woman between 25 and 40 years old in good health and CMV-seropositive.

This clone was picked up a small number of times. The chain combines TRBV9 with TRBJ1-4; TRBD1 matches at 9 bases. Trimming cost V 3 bases and J 8 bases; bases outside gene matches: 11. This CDR3 contains 16 residues. Looked up from germline, CDR1 is SGDLS and CDR2 is YYNGEE. CDR3 DNA sequence: TGTGCCAGCAGCGCAAGGGGTAGGACAGGGGAAGAAAAACTGTTTTTT. Residues: CASSARGRTGEEKLFF.

The chain couples TRBV27 to TRBJ2-7; 9 nucleotides match TRBD2. V dropped 0 bases and J dropped 7; count of bases not matched to a gene: 7. The CDR3 is 15 amino acids. CDR1 and CDR2 from the germline V gene are MNHEY and SMNVEV (reference sequence). The CDR3 nucleotides are TGTGCCAGCAGTTTATCGACTAGCGGAAGGGGAGAGCAGTACTTC. This encodes CASSLSTSGRGEQYF.

This chain connects TRBV19 to TRBJ2-1, with 12 bases that match TRBD1. J lost 9 bases, V lost 1 base, and 4 bases had no gene match. This CDR3 region has 15 residues. CDR1 is LNHDA, CDR2 SQIVND, per germline (reference sequence). The CDR3 loop reads CASSIAGQGASEQFF. For the CDR3, the DNA is TGTGCCAGTAGTATAGCGGGACAGGGGGCGAGTGAGCAGTTCTTC.

The table lists this clone with a few counts. V and J are TRBV9 and TRBJ2-2; D possibly corresponds to TRBD2 (5 bases). V lost 1 base, J lost 0 bases, and 10 bases lay in between. The CDR3 runs to 16 residues. Germline CDR1 is SGDLS and CDR2 is YYNGEE. The CDR3 loop reads CASSVPSSSNTGELFF. CDR3 coding DNA: TGTGCCAGCAGCGTACCGTCTAGCTCGAACACCGGGGAGCTGTTTTTT.

The chain has TRBV27 and TRBJ2-7, with D possibly TRBD1 on 5 matching bases. The CDR3 covers 15 residues. The germline V gene encodes CDR1 MNHEY and CDR2 SMNVEV (reference sequence). V was clipped by 2 bases and J by 6 bases, with 17 bases between them. The CDR3 here is CASSLEGHPWAEQYF. In DNA, the CDR3 is TGTGCCAGCAGTTTAGAAGGACACCCTTGGGCCGAGCAGTACTTC.

A few counts support this clone. The V call is TRBV7-3, the J call TRBJ2-7; D gene uncertain. Between the trimmed V and J ends, which lost 3 bases and 1 base, there was a span of 13 bases. Germline loops: CDR1 SGHTA, CDR2 FQGTGA. This CDR3 comprises 15 residues. CDR3 bases: TGTGCCAGCAGCTTCGCCGCCAGTTCTTCCTACGAGCAGTACTTC. Protein sequence: CASSFAASSSYEQYF.

The gene calls are TRBV18 and TRBJ2-6; no firm D call. The V end was cut by 3 bases, the J end by 1 base, with 10 bases between. This CDR3 has 16 residues. The V gene's germline CDR1 is KGHSH and CDR2 LQKENI. CDR3 region: CASSPSGISGANVLTF. CDR3 coding DNA: TGTGCCAGCTCACCCTCAGGAATTTCTGGGGCCAACGTCCTGACTTTC.

This rearrangement joins TRBV5-1 to TRBJ2-7; possibly TRBD1 for D (6 bases). Germline-derived CDR1 and CDR2 are SGHRS and YFSETQ. The CDR3 extends over 14 amino acids. Trimming left V 0 bases short and J 3 bases short, with 10 bases between. DNA of the CDR3: TGCGCCAGCAGCTTGGGCCAGGGGAACTACGAGCAGTACTTC. Its translation is CASSLGQGNYEQYF. Based on the CDR3 plus reference TRBV5-1 and TRBJ2-7, the full variable domain is KAGVTQTPRYLIKTRGQQVTLSCSPISGHRSVSWYQQTPGQGLQFLFEYFSETQRNKGNFPGRFSGRQFSNSRSEMNVSTLELGDSALYLCASSLGQGNYEQYFGPGTRLTVT.

A few counts support this clone. V usage is TRBV7-9 and J usage is TRBJ2-5, with a possible D match to TRBD1 (6 bases). The CDR3 covers 15 residues. V gave up 6 bases and J gave up 4 bases, with 18 bases separating them. Germline CDR1 SEHNR, CDR2 FQNEAQ (reference sequence). CDR3: CASSQQGMSRETQYF. The CDR3 DNA reads as TGTGCCAGCAGTCAACAGGGAATGTCGAGAGAGACCCAGTACTTC.

V gene TRBV13 combines with J gene TRBJ1-1; tentatively, D is TRBD1 (6 bases). The CDR3 has 12 amino acids. V was pared by 7 bases and J by 8 bases, with 14 bases between. Germline V gene data show CDR1 as PRHDT and CDR2 as FYEKMQ (reference sequence). CDR3 in DNA: TGTGCCAGCACCCAAACCGGGACAGAAGCTTTCTTT. Translated, it gives CASTQTGTEAFF.

In this sample, this clone turned up a few times. The chain joins TRBV19 to TRBJ2-5; 9 nucleotides line up with TRBD2. The length of the CDR3 is 16 residues. Germline V gene lookup returns CDR1 LNHDA and CDR2 SQIVND (reference sequence). The V segment lost 7 bases and the J segment 4 bases; nucleotides outside the gene matches: 13. DNA of the CDR3: TGTGCCAGTAAGGCTAGCGGGATCATCTCCGGAGAGACCCAGTACTTC. Encoded protein: CASKASGIISGETQYF.

The rearrangement uses TRBV4-2 and TRBJ2-5; D remains unclear. Near its end, the DNA agrees better with TRBJ2-7, so the J call may be wrong. The length of the CDR3 is 14 residues. CDR1 and CDR2 from the germline V gene are LGHNA and YNFKEQ. CDR3 coding DNA: TGTGCCAGCAGCCCAGAAGTAGCTGCCTACGAGCAGTACTTC. Protein sequence: CASSPEVAAYEQYF.

Only a few counts were recorded for this clone. Other DNA sequences in this specimen translate into the identical CDR3. V and J are TRBV11-3 and TRBJ1-1; TRBD1 agrees at 7 bases. Germline V gene sequence: CDR1 SGHNT, CDR2 YENEEA. The CDR3 has 13 residues. V trimming: 1 base; J trimming: 4 bases; junction bases outside the gene matches: 0. CDR3 protein: CASSLGQGTEAFF. For the CDR3, the DNA is TGTGCCAGCAGCTTAGGACAGGGCACTGAAGCTTTCTTT.

The CDR3 coding sequence is TGTGCCAGCAGCTTGGGGGAGAATCAGCCCCAGCATTTT. Its translation: CASSLGENQPQHF. The chain uses TRBV5-5 and TRBJ1-5; D not certain. The CDR3 is 13 amino acids. Trimming stripped 0 bases from V and 4 bases from J, with 5 bases between. The germline V gene encodes CDR1 SGHKS and CDR2 YYEKEE (reference sequence).

The sample holds a few counts of this clone. The gene calls are TRBV15 and TRBJ2-7; TRBD1 matches 7 bases. V lost 0 bases to trimming and J lost 0 bases; unmatched junction nucleotides: 5. CDR3 length equals 16 residues. In germline, CDR1 is LNHNV, CDR2 YYDKDF (reference sequence). The CDR3 protein is CATSRDRTGFSYEQYF. As DNA, the CDR3 is TGTGCCACCAGCAGAGACCGGACAGGATTCTCCTACGAGCAGTACTTC. The full variable domain, completed using reference TRBV15 and TRBJ2-7, is DAMVIQNPRYQVTQFGKPVTLSCSQTLNHNVMYWYQQKSSQAPKLLFHYYDKDFNNEADTPDNFQSRRPNTSFCFLDIRSPGLGDTAMYLCATSRDRTGFSYEQYFGPGTRLTVT.

The J gene is TRBJ2-1, the V gene TRBV12-2; the DNA was not used to check the table's D call, TRBD2. TRBV12-2 is recorded as a pseudogene. CDR3 length: 17 residues. The CDR3 region is CASRLARQRVMYNEQFF. CDR3 DNA sequence: TGTGCAAGTCGCTTAGCGCGCCAGCGGGTCATGTACAATGAGCAGTTCTTC.

The rearrangement joins TRBV5-6 to TRBJ2-1; 7 bases fit TRBD2. Unmatched junction bases numbered 3, after V lost 0 bases and J lost 0 bases. Germline values: CDR1 SGHDT, CDR2 YYEEEE. The CDR3 length is 16 residues. DNA for the CDR3: TGTGCCAGCAGCTTGGAAGCGGGGAGCTCCTACAATGAGCAGTTCTTC. Protein product: CASSLEAGSSYNEQFF.

The chain recombines TRBV30 with TRBJ1-2; D is unclear. Germline-derived CDR1 and CDR2 are GTSNPN and SVGIG (reference sequence). The CDR3 is made up of 14 amino acids. Trimming took 1 base from V and 0 from J, leaving 9 bases between them. The CDR3 sequence is CAWSGRRSNYGYTF. For the CDR3, the DNA is TGTGCCTGGAGTGGGAGAAGATCTAACTATGGCTACACCTTC.

This clone was recorded many times. V usage is TRBV10-1 and J usage is TRBJ1-1, with 7 positions matching TRBD1. V gave up 8 bases and J gave up 10 bases; unmatched junction bases: 10. The CDR3 runs 12 residues. Germline V lookup: CDR1 WNHNN, CDR2 SYGVQD (reference sequence). The CDR3 sequence: CASGQGELGAFF. The CDR3 coding sequence is TGCGCCAGCGGTCAGGGGGAGCTAGGAGCTTTCTTT.

This clone was counted a few times. The chain joins TRBV15 to TRBJ1-5; 9 bases map to TRBD1. This CDR3 spans 15 amino acids. Per germline, CDR1 LNHNV and CDR2 YYDKDF (reference sequence). Unmatched junction bases numbered 7, after V lost 5 bases and J lost 5 bases. Here the CDR3 reads CATSGGDRAYQPQHF. DNA for the CDR3: TGTGCCACCAGCGGAGGGGACAGGGCTTATCAGCCCCAGCATTTT.

This clone occurred a few times. J is TRBJ2-1 and V is TRBV27; the match to TRBD2 covers 7 bases. CDR3 size: 15 residues. The trim removed 3 bases at V and 0 bases at J, leaving 2 bases unmatched. CDR1 and CDR2 (germline): MNHEY, SMNVEV (reference sequence). The CDR3 loop reads CASSLGGSSYNEQFF. DNA for the CDR3: TGTGCCAGCAGTTTGGGAGGGAGCTCCTACAATGAGCAGTTCTTC.